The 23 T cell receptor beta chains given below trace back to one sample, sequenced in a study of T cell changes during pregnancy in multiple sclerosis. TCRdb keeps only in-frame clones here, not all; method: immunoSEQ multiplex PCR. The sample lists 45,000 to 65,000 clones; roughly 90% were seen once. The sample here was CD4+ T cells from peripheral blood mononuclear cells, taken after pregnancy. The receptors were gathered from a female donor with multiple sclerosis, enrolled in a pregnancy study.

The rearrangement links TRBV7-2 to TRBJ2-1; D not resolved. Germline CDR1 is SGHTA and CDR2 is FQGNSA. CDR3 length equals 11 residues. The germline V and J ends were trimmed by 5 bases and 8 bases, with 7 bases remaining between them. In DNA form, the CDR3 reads TGTGCCAGCAGCCGTATCTATGAGCAGTTCTTC. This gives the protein CASSRIYEQFF.

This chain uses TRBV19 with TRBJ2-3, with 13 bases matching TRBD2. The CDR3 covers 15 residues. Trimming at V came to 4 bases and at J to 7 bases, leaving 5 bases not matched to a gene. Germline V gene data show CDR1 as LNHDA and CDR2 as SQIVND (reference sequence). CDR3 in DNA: TGTGCCAGTAGTACGGGACTAGCGGGAAGGAATACGCAGTATTTT. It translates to CASSTGLAGRNTQYF.

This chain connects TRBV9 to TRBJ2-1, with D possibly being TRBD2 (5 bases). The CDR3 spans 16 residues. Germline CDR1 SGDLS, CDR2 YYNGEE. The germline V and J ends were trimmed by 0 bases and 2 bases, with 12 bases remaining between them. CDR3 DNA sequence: TGTGCCAGCAGCGTAGTCGCGGGTTCGCCCTACAATGAGCAGTTCTTC. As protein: CASSVVAGSPYNEQFF. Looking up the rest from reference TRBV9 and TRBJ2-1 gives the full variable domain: DSGVTQTPKHLITATGQRVTLRCSPRSGDLSVYWYQQSLDQGLQFLIQYYNGEERAKGNILERFSAQQFPDLHSELNLSSLELGDSALYFCASSVVAGSPYNEQFFGPGTRLTVL.

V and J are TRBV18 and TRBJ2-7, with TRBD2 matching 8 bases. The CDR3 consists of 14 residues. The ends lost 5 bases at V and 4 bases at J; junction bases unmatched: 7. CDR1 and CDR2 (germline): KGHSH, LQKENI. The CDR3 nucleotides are TGTGCCAGCTCAAAAACTAGCGGCGAATACGAGCAGTACTTC. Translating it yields CASSKTSGEYEQYF.

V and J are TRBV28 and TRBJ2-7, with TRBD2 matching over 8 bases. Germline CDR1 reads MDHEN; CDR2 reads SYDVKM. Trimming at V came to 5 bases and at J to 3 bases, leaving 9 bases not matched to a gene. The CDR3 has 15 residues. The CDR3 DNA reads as TGTGCCAGCAGTCCCCCGGGACTAGTAGGCTACGAGCAGTACTTC. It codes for CASSPPGLVGYEQYF.

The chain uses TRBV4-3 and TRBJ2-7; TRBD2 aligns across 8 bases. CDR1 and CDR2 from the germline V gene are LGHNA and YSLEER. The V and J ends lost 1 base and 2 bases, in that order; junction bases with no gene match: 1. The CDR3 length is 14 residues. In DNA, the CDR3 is TGCGCCAGCAGCCAAGCGGGAGGGCCCTACGAGCAGTACTTC. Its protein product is CASSQAGGPYEQYF.

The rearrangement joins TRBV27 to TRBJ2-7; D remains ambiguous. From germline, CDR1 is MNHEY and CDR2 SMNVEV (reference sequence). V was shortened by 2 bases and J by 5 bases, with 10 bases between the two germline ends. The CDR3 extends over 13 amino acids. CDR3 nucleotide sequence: TGTGCCAGCAGTTTACTAGGAGAGGACGAGCAGTACTTC. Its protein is CASSLLGEDEQYF.

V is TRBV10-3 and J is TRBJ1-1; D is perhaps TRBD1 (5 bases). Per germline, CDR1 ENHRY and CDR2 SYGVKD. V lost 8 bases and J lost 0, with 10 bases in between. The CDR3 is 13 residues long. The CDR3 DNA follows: TGTGCCATCGGGGGGGAAATGAACACTGAAGCTTTCTTT. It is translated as CAIGGEMNTEAFF.

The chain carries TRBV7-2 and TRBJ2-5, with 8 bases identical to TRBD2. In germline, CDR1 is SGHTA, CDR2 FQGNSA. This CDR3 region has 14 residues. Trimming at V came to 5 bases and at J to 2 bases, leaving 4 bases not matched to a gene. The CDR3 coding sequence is TGTGCCAGCAGCCCGGGGGGGATTCAAGAGACCCAGTACTTC. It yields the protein CASSPGGIQETQYF. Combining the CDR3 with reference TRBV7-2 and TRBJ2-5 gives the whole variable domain GAGVSQSPSNKVTEKGKDVELRCDPISGHTALYWYRQSLGQGLEFLIYFQGNSAPDKSGLPSDRFSAERTGGSVSTLTIQRTQQEDSAVYLCASSPGGIQETQYFGPGTRLLVL.

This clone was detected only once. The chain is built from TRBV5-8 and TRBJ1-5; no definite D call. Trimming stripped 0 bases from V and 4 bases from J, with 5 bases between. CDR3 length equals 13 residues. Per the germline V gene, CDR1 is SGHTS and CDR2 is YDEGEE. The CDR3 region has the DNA TGTGCCAGCAGCTTGGACTTTAATCAGCCCCAGCATTTT. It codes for CASSLDFNQPQHF.

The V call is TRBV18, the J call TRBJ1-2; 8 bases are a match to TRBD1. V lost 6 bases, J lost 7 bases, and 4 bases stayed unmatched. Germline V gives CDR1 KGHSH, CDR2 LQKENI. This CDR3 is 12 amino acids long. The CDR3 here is CASSGTGGGYTF. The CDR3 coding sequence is TGTGCCAGCTCGGGGACAGGAGGTGGCTACACCTTC. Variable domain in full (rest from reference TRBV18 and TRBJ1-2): NAGVMQNPRHLVRRRGQEARLRCSPMKGHSHVYWYRQLPEEGLKFMVYLQKENIIDESGMPKERFSAEFPKEGPSILRIQQVVRGDSAAYFCASSGTGGGYTFGSGTRLTVV.

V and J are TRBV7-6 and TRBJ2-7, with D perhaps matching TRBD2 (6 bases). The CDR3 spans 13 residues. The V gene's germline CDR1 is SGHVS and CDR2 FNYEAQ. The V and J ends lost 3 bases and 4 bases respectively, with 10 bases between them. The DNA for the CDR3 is TGTGCCAGCAGCTTGAACAGCGGGTACGAGCAGTACTTC. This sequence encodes CASSLNSGYEQYF.

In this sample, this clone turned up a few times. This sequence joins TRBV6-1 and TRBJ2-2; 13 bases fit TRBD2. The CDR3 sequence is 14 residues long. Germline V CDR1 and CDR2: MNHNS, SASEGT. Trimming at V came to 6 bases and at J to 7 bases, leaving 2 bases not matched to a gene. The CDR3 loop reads CASRGLAGIGELFF. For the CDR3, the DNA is TGTGCCAGCAGGGGACTAGCGGGAATCGGGGAGCTGTTTTTT.

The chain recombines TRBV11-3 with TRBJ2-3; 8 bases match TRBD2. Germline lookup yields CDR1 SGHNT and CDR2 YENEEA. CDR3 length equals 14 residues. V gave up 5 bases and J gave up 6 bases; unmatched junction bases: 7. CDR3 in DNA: TGTGCCAGCAGCATCGGGGGGGGTTCCGATACGCAGTATTTT. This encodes CASSIGGGSDTQYF. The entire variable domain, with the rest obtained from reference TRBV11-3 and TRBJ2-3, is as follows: EAGVVQSPRYKIIEKKQPVAFWCNPISGHNTLYWYLQNLGQGPELLIRYENEEAVDDSQLPKDRFSAERLKGVDSTLKIQPAELGDSAVYLCASSIGGGSDTQYFGPGTRLTVL.

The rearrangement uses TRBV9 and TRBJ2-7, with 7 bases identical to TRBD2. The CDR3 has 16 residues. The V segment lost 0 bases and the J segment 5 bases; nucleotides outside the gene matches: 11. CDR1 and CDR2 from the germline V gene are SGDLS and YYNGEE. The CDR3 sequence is CASSVDTGGIRNEQYF. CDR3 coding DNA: TGTGCCAGCAGCGTAGACACGGGAGGCATTAGGAACGAGCAGTACTTC.

CDR3: CSVRDFEQFF. DNA of the CDR3: TGCAGCGTCCGGGACTTTGAGCAGTTCTTC. This chain uses TRBV29-1 with TRBJ2-1; perhaps TRBD2 as D (6 bases). The germline V gene has CDR1 SQVTM and CDR2 ANQGSEA. The CDR3 is made up of 10 amino acids. The V end was cut by 6 bases, the J end by 9 bases, with 9 bases between.

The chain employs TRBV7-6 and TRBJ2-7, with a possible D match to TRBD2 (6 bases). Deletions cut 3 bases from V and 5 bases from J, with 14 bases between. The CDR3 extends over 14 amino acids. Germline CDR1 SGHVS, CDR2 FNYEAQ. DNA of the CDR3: TGTGCCAGCAGCTTCACCGGGAGAAGCGACGAGCAGTACTTC. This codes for CASSFTGRSDEQYF.

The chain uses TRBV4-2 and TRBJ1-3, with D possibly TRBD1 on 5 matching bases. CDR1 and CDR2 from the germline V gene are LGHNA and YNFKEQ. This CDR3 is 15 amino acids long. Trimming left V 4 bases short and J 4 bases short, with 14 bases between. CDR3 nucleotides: TGTGCCAGCAGCCCCCCCGGTGGGGCCGGAAACACCATATATTTT. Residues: CASSPPGGAGNTIYF.

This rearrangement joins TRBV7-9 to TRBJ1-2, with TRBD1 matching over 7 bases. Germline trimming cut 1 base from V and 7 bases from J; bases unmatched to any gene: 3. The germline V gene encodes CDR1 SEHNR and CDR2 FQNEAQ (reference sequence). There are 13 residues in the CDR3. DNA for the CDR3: TGTGCCAGCAGCTTAGTAGGGGGCGGTGGCTACACCTTC. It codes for CASSLVGGGGYTF. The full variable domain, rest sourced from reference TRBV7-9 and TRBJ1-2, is DTGVSQNPRHKITKRGQNVTFRCDPISEHNRLYWYRQTLGQGPEFLTYFQNEAQLEKSRLLSDRFSAERPKGSFSTLEIQRTEQGDSAMYLCASSLVGGGGYTFGSGTRLTVV.

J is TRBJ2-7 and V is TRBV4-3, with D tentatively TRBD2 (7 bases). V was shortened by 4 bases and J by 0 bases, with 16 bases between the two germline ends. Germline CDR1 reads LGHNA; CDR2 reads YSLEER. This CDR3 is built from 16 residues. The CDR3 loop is CASSRNRGALSYEQYF. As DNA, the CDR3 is TGCGCCAGCAGCCGGAACCGGGGGGCCCTCTCCTACGAGCAGTACTTC.

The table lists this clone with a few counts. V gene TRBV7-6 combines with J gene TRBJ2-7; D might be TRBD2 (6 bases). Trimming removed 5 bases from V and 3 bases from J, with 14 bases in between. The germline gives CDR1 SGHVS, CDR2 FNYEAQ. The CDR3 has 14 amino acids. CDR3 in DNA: TGTGCCAGCAGCCCAGGGAGGAGCGGCTACGAGCAGTACTTC. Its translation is CASSPGRSGYEQYF.

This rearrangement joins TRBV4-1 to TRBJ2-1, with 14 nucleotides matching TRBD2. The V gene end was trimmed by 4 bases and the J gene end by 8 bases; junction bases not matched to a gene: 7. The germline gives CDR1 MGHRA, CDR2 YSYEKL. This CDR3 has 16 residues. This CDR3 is CASSPQTSGRAYEQFF. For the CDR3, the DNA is TGCGCCAGCAGCCCCCAGACTAGCGGGAGGGCCTATGAGCAGTTCTTC.

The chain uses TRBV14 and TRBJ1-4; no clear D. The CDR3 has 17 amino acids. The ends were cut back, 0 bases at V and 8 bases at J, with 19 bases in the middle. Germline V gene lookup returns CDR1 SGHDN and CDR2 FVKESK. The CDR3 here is CASSQDQAGYRREKLFF. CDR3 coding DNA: TGTGCCAGCAGCCAAGATCAGGCGGGTTACAGACGCGAAAAACTGTTTTTT.